The 10 T cell receptor beta chains below all came from one sample that was sequenced in a study of T cell responses to AZD1222 COVID-19 vaccine. Sequencing used immunoSEQ multiplex PCR; TCRdb keeps in-frame clones, though not all of them. The sample contains roughly 150,000 clones, roughly 92% of which appear only once. Sequencing was performed on peripheral blood, taken on day 0 of AZD1222 vaccination. These receptors originate from an adult in good health.

This chain connects TRBV5-6 to TRBJ1-4; D not certain. Trimming stripped 3 bases from V and 4 bases from J, with 13 bases between. The CDR3 contains 15 residues. CDR1 and CDR2 from the germline V gene are SGHDT and YYEEEE. The CDR3 loop is CASSSLARVNEKLFF. CDR3 sequence (DNA): TGTGCCAGCAGCTCTCTCGCTAGGGTTAATGAAAAACTGTTTTTT.

This clone appeared once. In nucleotides, the CDR3 is TGTGCCAGCTCACCAGTCGGCAGCGGTAATTCACCCCTCCACTTT. Its translation is CASSPVGSGNSPLHF. The chain joins TRBV18 to TRBJ1-6; D unresolved. CDR1 KGHSH and CDR2 LQKENI come from the germline V gene. With 2 bases removed from V and 6 bases from J, the gap between germline ends came to 11 bases. CDR3 length: 15 residues.

The chain employs TRBV11-2 and TRBJ2-5; D is possibly TRBD2 (6 bases). Germline CDR1 is SGHAT and CDR2 is FQNNGV. V lost 5 bases and J 7 bases, leaving 20 bases between the germline ends. This CDR3 contains 15 residues. The DNA for the CDR3 is TGTGCCAGCAGCCCGACGGGAGATCCCGGGGGGACCCAGTACTTC. Its translation is CASSPTGDPGGTQYF.

The CDR3 DNA follows: TGTGCCAGTATTCCCTTCCTTGGGGGGGGGAACACTGAAGCTTTCTTT. Its translation is CASIPFLGGGNTEAFF. V and J are TRBV19 and TRBJ1-1; tentative D call: TRBD1 (5 bases). In germline, CDR1 is LNHDA, CDR2 SQIVND (reference sequence). Trimming took 7 bases from V and 1 from J, leaving 19 bases between them. There are 16 residues in the CDR3.

The V and J genes are TRBV3-1 (or the pseudogene TRBV3-2) and TRBJ2-7; possible D gene TRBD2, 6 bases. Trimming removed 1 base from V and 7 bases from J, with 17 bases in between. In germline, CDR1 is LGHDT, CDR2 YNNKEL (reference sequence). The CDR3 is 15 residues long. The DNA of the CDR3 is TGTGCCAGCAGCCAAGTCGGGAGAGCCTCTTGGGAGCAGTACTTC. Translating gives CASSQVGRASWEQYF.

This clone was recorded only once. The V call is TRBV10-1, the J call TRBJ2-1; D assignment may be TRBD1 or TRBD2 (6 bases each). This CDR3 contains 14 residues. The germline CDR1 and CDR2 sequences are WNHNN and SYGVQD (reference sequence). Trimming cost V 0 bases and J 12 bases, with 15 bases left between them. The CDR3 reads CASSESRGGRGQFF. DNA of the CDR3: TGCGCCAGCAGTGAGTCTCGAGGGGGGCGAGGGCAGTTCTTC.

This clone is a singleton in its sample. The chain links TRBV10-3 to TRBJ2-3; D might be TRBD1 (6 bases). Trimming stripped 10 bases from V and 0 bases from J, with 17 bases between. Germline V gives CDR1 ENHRY, CDR2 SYGVKD. The CDR3 is 15 amino acids. CDR3: CASATGPSSTDTQYF. The CDR3 DNA reads TGTGCCAGTGCCACAGGGCCTTCTAGCACAGATACGCAGTATTTT.

The chain has TRBV29-1 and TRBJ1-6; 8 bases agree with TRBD1. CDR3 length: 16 amino acids. Germline values: CDR1 SQVTM, CDR2 ANQGSEA. Trimming removed 6 bases from V and 5 bases from J; junction bases left unmatched: 12. The CDR3 spells CSVAPRRTGNNSPLHF. CDR3 nucleotides: TGCAGCGTAGCACCAAGAAGGACAGGGAATAATTCACCCCTCCACTTT.

The chain carries TRBV15 and TRBJ2-3, with 8 nucleotides matching TRBD1. The CDR3 extends over 15 amino acids. J gave up 2 bases and V 6 bases, and 7 bases lay outside the gene matches. CDR1 and CDR2 from the germline V gene are LNHNV and YYDKDF (reference sequence). In DNA, the CDR3 is TGTGCCACCAGACCCCGGGACAGGACCACAGATACGCAGTATTTT. Translating gives CATRPRDRTTDTQYF. Full variable domain (rest looked up from reference TRBV15 and TRBJ2-3): DAMVIQNPRYQVTQFGKPVTLSCSQTLNHNVMYWYQQKSSQAPKLLFHYYDKDFNNEADTPDNFQSRRPNTSFCFLDIRSPGLGDTAMYLCATRPRDRTTDTQYFGPGTRLTVL.

The chain links TRBV4-1 to TRBJ2-3, with TRBD2 identical over 8 bases. Germline loops: CDR1 MGHRA, CDR2 YSYEKL. Unmatched junction bases numbered 5, after V lost 0 bases and J lost 0 bases. This CDR3 has 17 amino acids. This CDR3 is CASSQDVSGVSTDTQYF. Here the CDR3 DNA reads TGCGCCAGCAGCCAAGATGTTAGCGGGGTCAGCACAGATACGCAGTATTTT.